What follows is one TCR beta chain and its context. Its antigen is not identified. The multiple sclerosis controls were treatment-naive patients affected by stable or active relapsing-remitting disease. TEMRA cells were enriched by FACS, while CD8+ and CD4+ T cells were obtained through a negative isolation that was performed magnetically. This sample was included in a study of CD8 T cells in Susac syndrome. Study findings and constraints: As the study acknowledged, the number of individuals in its TCR sequencing and HLA analysis was relatively small.

Reverse transcription of roughly 0.45 to 1 ug RNA was performed with random hexamers. Amplification of TCR beta CDR3 by immunoSEQ multiplex PCR spanned 54 Vbeta and 13 Jbeta. MiXCR, run by TCRdb on the immunoSEQ multiplex PCR reads, gives a single entry per CDR3 protein. The sample includes about 290,000 distinct CDR3 sequences, almost 85% of them seen just once. Per germline, CDR1 SQVTM and CDR2 ANQGSEA. V lost 4 bases, J lost 3 bases, and 10 bases lay in between. This CDR3 region has 12 residues. Sequenced: CD8+ T cells from PBMCs. V is TRBV29-1 and J is TRBJ2-7, with D perhaps matching TRBD2 (5 bases). This receptor was obtained from a human donor with multiple sclerosis. CDR3 nucleotide sequence: TGCAGCGTTGGGGAGCCCGACTACGAGCAGTACTTC. This translates into CSVGEPDYEQYF.